This note documents a single T cell receptor (beta chain) sequence. Its antigen is not identified. The sample originates from a study of OX40 agonist ivuxolimab in advanced cancers. Study at large: Cancers in dose escalation were hepatocellular, melanoma, renal cell and head and neck. Three individuals attained partial responses, comprising one hepatocellular carcinoma case and two cutaneous melanoma cases.

TCRdb's copy holds only in-frame clones and misses some; the assay was immunoSEQ multiplex PCR. Here the sample spans roughly 80,000 clones, roughly 84% being singletons. Looked up from germline, CDR1 is SGHTA and CDR2 is FQGTGA. This CDR3 is 16 amino acids long. V shed 5 bases, J shed 6 bases, and the junction held 6 bases outside the gene matches. Findings and limits, study-wide: In the expanded peripheral T cells, antigen specificity was never determined.

The sequenced sample was CD4+ or CD8+ T cells sorted from blood, obtained in a trial of the OX40 agonist ivuxolimab. This chain joins TRBV7-3 and TRBJ2-2; TRBD2 matches 13 bases. The TCR sequence derives from an adult with an advanced solid tumor such as melanoma, head and neck, liver or kidney cancer. CDR3: CASSPRTSGSAGELFF. CDR3 DNA sequence: TGTGCCAGCAGCCCCCGGACTAGCGGGAGCGCCGGGGAGCTGTTTTTT.